A selection of T cell receptor beta chains follows, all from one sample in a study of shared clonotypes between healthy human individuals. Using immunoSEQ multiplex PCR, the repertoire was profiled, and TCRdb retains in-frame clones only, with some absent. Here the sample spans just over 2,000,000 clones, less than 95% being singletons. Sequenced material: naive CD8+ T cells sorted from blood. Receptors originate from a man aged 18-30 years in good health. Both conserved end residues are part of each CDR3. The D gene is left open where the match is weak. Only part of the rows carry a size: once, few, many, or a class if the clone is expanded.

J gene,D gene,clone size,V gene,CDR3 protein,CDR3 DNA
TRBJ2-3,.,.,TRBV5-6,CASSLDGNPEKYF,TGTGCCAGCAGCTTGGACGGGAACCCCGAAAAGTATTTT
TRBJ2-5,.,.,TRBV13,CASSRRESWETQYF,TGTGCCAGCAGCCGGCGAGAGTCCTGGGAGACCCAGTACTTC
TRBJ1-2,TRBD1,.,TRBV2,CASSEFLPPGGYDGYTF,TGTGCCAGCAGTGAATTCCTCCCGCCAGGGGGCTACGATGGCTACACCTTC
TRBJ2-7,TRBD1,once,TRBV4-3,CASSLTGQGANEQYF,TGCGCCAGCAGCCTCACCGGACAGGGGGCAAACGAGCAGTACTTC
TRBJ2-5,.,.,TRBV11-3,CASSPCVARSQETQYF,TGTGCCAGCAGCCCGTGCGTCGCGCGCTCACAAGAGACCCAGTACTTC
TRBJ1-3,.,.,TRBV9,CASSVASGGSGNTIYF,TGTGCCAGCAGCGTAGCTTCGGGGGGGTCTGGAAACACCATATATTTT
TRBJ2-7,.,once,TRBV4-1,CASSQDETAYEQYF,TGCGCCAGCAGCCAAGATGAAACAGCCTACGAGCAGTACTTC
TRBJ2-1,.,.,TRBV2,CASSSTGTPARHEQFF,TGTGCCAGCAGTTCTACCGGGACTCCCGCCCGACATGAGCAGTTCTTC
TRBJ2-3,.,.,TRBV2,CASRGGVTDTQYF,TGTGCCAGCCGAGGGGGGGTCACAGATACGCAGTATTTT
TRBJ2-5,.,.,TRBV9,CASSVGSSRETQYF,TGTGCCAGCAGCGTAGGGTCTAGCAGGGAGACCCAGTACTTC
TRBJ2-7,.,once,TRBV6-5,CASSSSVWAENYEQYF,TGTGCCAGCAGTTCGTCGGTCTGGGCGGAGAACTACGAGCAGTACTTC
TRBJ2-7,TRBD2,.,TRBV13,CASSPKPTSGTFGSSYEQYF,TGTGCCAGCAGCCCTAAACCGACTAGCGGGACGTTCGGGAGCTCCTACGAGCAGTACTTC
TRBJ2-5,.,.,TRBV27,CASSLWGRETQYF,TGTGCCAGCTCTCTTTGGGGGCGGGAGACCCAGTACTTC
TRBJ2-2,.,.,TRBV11-2,CASSLDWGGTGELFF,TGTGCCAGCAGCTTAGATTGGGGTGGCACCGGGGAGCTGTTTTTT
TRBJ1-5,.,.,TRBV19,CASSAAWGHQPQHF,TGTGCCAGTAGTGCTGCGTGGGGCCATCAGCCCCAGCATTTT
TRBJ2-7,TRBD2,.,TRBV19,CASSLGLAGGNYEQYF,TGTGCCAGTAGTCTCGGCCTAGCGGGAGGGAACTACGAGCAGTACTTC
TRBJ2-7,.,.,TRBV4-3,CASSQDFSYEQYF,TGCGCCAGCAGCCAAGACTTTTCCTACGAGCAGTACTTC
TRBJ2-7,.,once,TRBV6-1,CASAAGTRYEQYF,TGTGCCAGCGCCGCGGGGACGAGATACGAGCAGTACTTC
TRBJ2-7,TRBD1,.,TRBV7-9,CASGYGGTGVVEQYF,TGTGCCAGCGGATATGGGGGGACAGGGGTGGTGGAGCAGTACTTC
TRBJ2-2,.,.,TRBV9,CASSASTGELFF,TGTGCCAGCAGCGCCTCCACCGGGGAGCTGTTTTTT
TRBJ2-1,.,.,TRBV6-5,CASSYSGGSYNEQFF,TGTGCCAGCAGTTACTCTGGCGGGTCCTACAATGAGCAGTTCTTC
TRBJ2-2,.,.,TRBV19,CASIQANTGELFF,TGTGCCAGTATCCAGGCGAACACCGGGGAGCTGTTTTTT
TRBJ2-1,.,.,TRBV6-1,CASSEALGLYNEQFF,TGTGCCAGCAGTGAAGCTTTAGGACTCTACAATGAGCAGTTCTTC
TRBJ2-7,TRBD1,.,TRBV7-9,CASSLAWDRTEQYF,TGTGCCAGCAGCTTAGCTTGGGACAGAACTGAGCAGTACTTC
TRBJ2-7,.,few,TRBV29-1,CSVMTVYEQYF,TGCAGCGTTATGACAGTCTACGAGCAGTACTTC
TRBJ1-1,.,.,TRBV6-5,CASSQSENTEAFF,TGTGCCAGCAGCCAGAGCGAGAACACTGAAGCTTTCTTT
TRBJ2-3,TRBD2,.,TRBV7-9,CASSLLASGYTDTQYF,TGTGCCAGCAGCTTACTGGCTAGCGGGTACACAGATACGCAGTATTTT
TRBJ2-6,TRBD1,.,TRBV7-9,CASSGPGTGYSGANVLTF,TGTGCCAGCAGCGGTCCCGGGACAGGCTACTCTGGGGCCAACGTCCTGACTTTC
TRBJ1-1,TRBD1,.,TRBV6-5,CASSYGEGATFF,TGTGCCAGCAGTTACGGGGAGGGGGCGACTTTCTTT
TRBJ1-4,.,.,TRBV28,CASPRGATNEKLFF,TGTGCCAGCCCGAGGGGAGCAACTAATGAAAAACTGTTTTTT
TRBJ2-7,TRBD1,.,TRBV11-2,CASSSGGPEQYF,TGTGCCAGCAGCTCAGGGGGTCCCGAGCAGTACTTC
TRBJ2-7,.,.,TRBV29-1,CSVKEGSTGSYEQYF,TGCAGCGTCAAAGAGGGAAGTACGGGAAGCTACGAGCAGTACTTC
TRBJ2-1,.,.,TRBV5-6,CASSFPNDNEQFF,TGTGCCAGCAGCTTCCCCAACGACAATGAGCAGTTCTTC
TRBJ1-4,.,.,TRBV6-6,CASSYSGTNEKLFF,TGTGCCAGCAGTTACTCAGGGACTAATGAAAAACTGTTTTTT
TRBJ2-5,TRBD1,.,TRBV10-3,CAIRRQGEETQYF,TGTGCCATCAGACGACAGGGAGAAGAGACCCAGTACTTC
TRBJ2-7,.,.,TRBV4-1,CASSHPDSYEQYF,TGCGCCAGCAGCCATCCCGACAGCTACGAGCAGTACTTC
TRBJ1-2,.,.,TRBV21-1,CASSKVPGALRGYTF,TGTGCCAGCAGCAAAGTACCGGGGGCGCTTCGAGGCTACACCTTC
TRBJ1-2,.,.,TRBV30,CAWSVRDKRFSYTF,TGTGCCTGGAGTGTCCGGGACAAAAGATTCAGCTACACCTTC
TRBJ1-3,TRBD1,.,TRBV27,CASSSTGTGPSGNTIYF,TGTGCCAGCAGTTCCACCGGGACAGGCCCCTCTGGAAACACCATATATTTT
TRBJ1-4,.,.,TRBV6-1,CASSEGGWNEKLFF,TGTGCCAGCAGTGAAGGAGGCTGGAATGAAAAACTGTTTTTT
TRBJ2-5,.,few,TRBV7-2,CASSLVETQYF,TGTGCCAGCAGCTTAGTAGAGACCCAGTACTTC
TRBJ2-2,.,.,TRBV11-2,CASSSPGTKTAGELFF,TGTGCCAGCAGCTCGCCGGGGACGAAAACTGCCGGGGAGCTGTTTTTT
TRBJ2-7,.,.,TRBV19,CASQFGDGAYEQYF,TGTGCCAGCCAATTTGGGGACGGGGCCTACGAGCAGTACTTC
TRBJ2-7,.,.,TRBV5-1,CASSLEGGSYEQYF,TGCGCCAGCAGCTTGGAGGGGGGCTCCTACGAGCAGTACTTC
TRBJ2-7,.,.,TRBV6-5,CASGQAPREQYF,TGTGCCAGCGGCCAGGCCCCCCGCGAGCAGTACTTC
TRBJ1-2,TRBD1,.,TRBV5-6,CASSPGDSPGYGYTF,TGTGCCAGCAGCCCAGGGGACAGCCCGGGCTATGGCTACACCTTC